This TCR beta chain was identified in a study of CD8 T cells in Susac syndrome. Germline CDR1 is LNHNV and CDR2 is YYDKDF (reference sequence). CDR3 length: 18 amino acids. Trimming took 0 bases from V and 3 from J; bases not matched to a gene: 11. With random hexamers, about 0.5 to 1 ug RNA was reverse transcribed. Amplification of the TCR beta CDR3 was carried out by immunoSEQ multiplex PCR, which spanned a total of 54 Vbeta and 13 Jbeta segments. MiXCR, run by TCRdb on the immunoSEQ multiplex PCR reads, gives a single entry per CDR3 protein. This table holds 45,000 to 55,000 distinct CDR3 sequences, over 85% found once. CD8+ and CD4+ blood T cells underwent TCR beta sequencing. It was healthy donors who served as the controls, matched for age and sex. TEMRA cells were FACS-enriched, while CD8+ and CD4+ T cells were negatively isolated.

The receptor was isolated from a human donor in good health. The chain recombines TRBV15 with TRBJ2-1; 7 nucleotides match TRBD2. The source material was CD8+ T cells from PBMCs. The DNA for the CDR3 is TGTGCCACCAGCAGAGAAGCGATTGGGGCTAGCGGCTACAATGAGCAGTTCTTC. This gives the protein CATSREAIGASGYNEQFF.